Listed here is a single T cell receptor beta chain. There are many counts of this clonotype. This clone's antigen is unknown. The record has no base qualities; no much larger clone is one base away. The sample originates from a study of human T cells and chemical hapten exposure listed by TCRdb under 2021. With regard to the full study: For sensitization, 2% DPC in acetone was applied to a roughly 2 cm by roughly 2 cm area of upper inner arm skin. Throughout the study period of about 25 weeks, patients also received therapeutic DPC doses to the scalp every week. Patch tests used Finn chambers with 0.01% DPC on the upper back, scored after 6 days by International Contact Dermatitis Research Group standards. The mostly female patient cohort included alopecia areata with under or over 50% scalp involvement, alopecia totalis and alopecia universalis. The libraries were sequenced as a pool, and the TCR yield per sample differed mostly because of small variations in library volumes within the pool. Peripheral blood TCR repertoire changes were tracked in vivo in alopecia patients during primary and secondary sensitization to the hapten diphenylcyclopropenone (DPC). Blood was sampled from patients pre-sensitization (week 0) and at 2, 6 and about 24 weeks after DPC sensitization. Twenty-nine alopecia patients provided blood for TCR sequencing at one to four time points (pre-sensitization, 2, 6 and 24 weeks).

The time point label, read with the paper, signifies: pre-sensitization, week 0. The sample's treatment or condition label, in plain terms: therapeutic diphenylcyclopropenone sensitization with weekly scalp DPC. At every patch-test visit, the blood draw took place before the patch test was put on. To be eligible, patients had to be aged 18 to 70, diagnosed with alopecia and judged suitable for DPC therapy, while pregnant patients were excluded. Unfractionated whole blood was collected in Tempus Blood RNA tubes, and total RNA was extracted from that blood. Overall study outcomes, separate from this receptor: Compared with pre-sensitization or healthy control sets, expanded TCRs formed significantly more large CDR3 similarity clusters, which is consistent with antigen-driven responses. Repeated subsampling changed both the strength of the expansion versus patch-test correlation and the threshold at which that correlation became significant. Alopecia, a presumed autoimmune disease, was present in all patients, so the immune response of the patients might differ from that of healthy individuals. The number of PT1 expanded TCRs positively correlated with patch test score, significant at thresholds 8, 16 and 32 but not 4. The number of TCRs above 1 in 1000 frequency did not change with DPC sensitization; there was no evidence of global repertoire structure alterations.

Receptors were amplified or captured by RACE. The sequencing machine was a NextSeq 500. During library preparation, unique molecular identifiers were attached to individual cDNA molecules so that TCRs could be counted in a quantitative, reproducible way. Both TCR alpha and TCR beta chains were sequenced from each blood RNA sample. Turning to the authors' computational methods: The median number of TCRs per sample was around 100,000, ranging from 23,224 to 690,600. The Decombinator software suite was used to annotate the V, J and CDR3 of the TCR reads. Every sample was subsampled to the same number of TCRs (28,000) for the PS versus PT1 abundance plots. TCRs were defined as expanded if absent before sensitization and observed at least eight times at the 2-week time point. TCRdb cleaned the public reads at Q25 with fastp, built clones with MiXCR and kept in-frame beta chains. Every distinct CDR3 protein forms one entry, paired with its most common genes and DNA. The V and J calls, along with clone size, are taken from TCRdb and not from the paper's own processing. In this sample the table shows roughly 120,000 distinct CDR3 sequences, less than 15% of which occur a single time. The top ten constitute approximately 3% of the sample.

This specimen consisted of whole blood, obtained in connection with sensitization to the hapten diphenylcyclopropenone (DPC). The clonotype comes from a woman under 30 with alopecia areata. Some clones in this sample may be carry-over from other donors' samples.

The CDR3 sequence is CASSVLATRSFGYTF. The DNA sequence is given as TGTGCCAGCAGTGTTCTTGCGACCCGATCGTTTGGCTACACCTTC. The V and J segments used are TRBV2 and TRBJ1-2; no D gene is confidently identified. The CDR3 runs 15 residues from the cysteine to the phenylalanine. Only the CDR3 DNA stays, 45 bases, in frame from base 1. Looking up the germline V gene yields CDR1 SNHLY and CDR2 FYNNEI. V is cut by 4 bases and J by 7 bases, and the space between the germline ends is 19 bases.